Sequencing of this T cell receptor beta chain was carried out in a study of molecular identifiers for immune sequencing clone quantification. The authors gated naive CD8 T cells as CD8+CD4-CCR7+CD45RA+ for sorting. This clonotype was recorded at least ten times. TCRdb reprocessed the PCR reads via MiXCR and lists one record per CDR3 protein. The sample carries about 640,000 distinct CDR3 sequences, 20% recorded once. This CDR3 contains 14 residues. Between the trimmed V and J ends, which lost 4 bases and 3 bases, there was a span of 9 bases. Germline assignment: CDR1 MNHNS and CDR2 SASEGT. This receptor was identified in a human donor in good health. Some libraries in this study had Jurkat cell RNA spiked in. The V call is TRBV6-1, the J call TRBJ2-2; unclear D gene. Material for sequencing was naive CD8+ T cells from blood, with Jurkat cell RNA spiked in. The subset: FACS-sorted CD8+CD4-CCR7+CD45RA+ naive T cells. The CDR3 is CASSARVDTGELFF. CDR3 DNA sequence: TGTGCCAGCAGTGCTAGGGTCGACACCGGGGAGCTGTTTTTT.